This T cell receptor (beta chain) is from a study of OX40 agonist ivuxolimab in advanced cancers. Study-level information: Ivuxolimab, which is an agonistic anti-OX40 (CD134) antibody, was administered to the patients. Under the entry rules, prior anti-PD-1, anti-PD-L1 or anti-CTLA-4 therapy was allowed, and approximately 40% had some. General observations from the study: At 0.1 to 3.0 mg/kg, clonal expansion of CD4+ and CD8+ blood T cells had occurred by week 6.

Sequencing was performed with immunoSEQ multiplex PCR; in TCRdb, only in-frame clones are kept and a portion is missing. The data show about 45,000 clones, about 90% seen once. As regards this clone: Its antigen is unknown.

J gave up 7 bases and V 7 bases, and 11 bases lay outside the gene matches. Germline-derived CDR1 and CDR2 are MNHEY and SVGAGI. The CDR3 has 14 residues. The source material was CD4+ or CD8+ T cells sorted from blood, sampled in a trial of the OX40 agonist ivuxolimab. This chain connects TRBV6-5 to TRBJ2-7, with TRBD2 identical over 9 bases. This TCR was sampled from an adult with an advanced solid tumor such as melanoma, head and neck, liver or kidney cancer. The CDR3 here is CASNPTSGGREQYF. CDR3 in DNA: TGTGCCAGCAATCCGACTAGCGGAGGGCGGGAGCAGTACTTC.